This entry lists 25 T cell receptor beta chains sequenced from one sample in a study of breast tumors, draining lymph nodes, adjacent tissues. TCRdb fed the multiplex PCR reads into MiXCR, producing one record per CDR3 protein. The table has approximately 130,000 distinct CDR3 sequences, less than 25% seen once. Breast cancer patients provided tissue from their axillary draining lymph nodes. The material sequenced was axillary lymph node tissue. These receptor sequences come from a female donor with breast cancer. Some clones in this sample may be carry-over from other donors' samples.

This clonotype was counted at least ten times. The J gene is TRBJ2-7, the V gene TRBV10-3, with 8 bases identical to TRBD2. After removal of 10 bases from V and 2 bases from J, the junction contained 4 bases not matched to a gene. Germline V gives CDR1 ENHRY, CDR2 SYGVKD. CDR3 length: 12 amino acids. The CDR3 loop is CATAGDPYEQYF. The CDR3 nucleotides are TGTGCCACAGCGGGAGATCCCTACGAGCAGTACTTC.

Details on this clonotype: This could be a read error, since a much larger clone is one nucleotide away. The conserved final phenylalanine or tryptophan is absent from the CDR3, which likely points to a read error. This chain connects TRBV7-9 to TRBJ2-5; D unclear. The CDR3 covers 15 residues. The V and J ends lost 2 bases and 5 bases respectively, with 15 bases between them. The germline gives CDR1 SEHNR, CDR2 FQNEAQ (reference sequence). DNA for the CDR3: TGTGCCAGCAGCTTAATCGAGGCGGTTCGGGAGACCCAGTACCTC. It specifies CASSLIEAVRETQYL.

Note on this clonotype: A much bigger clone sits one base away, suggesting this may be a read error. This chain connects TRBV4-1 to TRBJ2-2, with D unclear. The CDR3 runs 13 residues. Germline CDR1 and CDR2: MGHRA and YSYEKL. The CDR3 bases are TGCGCCCGCAGCCAACTATTAACCGGGGAGCTGTTTTTT. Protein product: CARSQLLTGELFF.

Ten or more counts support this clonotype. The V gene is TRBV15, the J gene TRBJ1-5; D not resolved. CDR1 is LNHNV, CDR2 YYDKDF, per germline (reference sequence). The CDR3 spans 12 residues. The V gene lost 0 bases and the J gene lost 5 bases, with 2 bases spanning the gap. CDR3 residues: CATSREYQPQHF. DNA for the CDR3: TGTGCCACCAGCAGAGAATATCAGCCCCAGCATTTT.

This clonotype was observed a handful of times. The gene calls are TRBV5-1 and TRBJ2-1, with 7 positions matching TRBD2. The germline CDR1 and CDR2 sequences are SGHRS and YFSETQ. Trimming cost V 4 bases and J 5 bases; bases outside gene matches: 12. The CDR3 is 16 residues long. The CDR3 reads CASSSLGGPGHNEQFF. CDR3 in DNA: TGCGCCAGCAGCAGCCTGGGAGGGCCTGGACACAATGAGCAGTTCTTC.

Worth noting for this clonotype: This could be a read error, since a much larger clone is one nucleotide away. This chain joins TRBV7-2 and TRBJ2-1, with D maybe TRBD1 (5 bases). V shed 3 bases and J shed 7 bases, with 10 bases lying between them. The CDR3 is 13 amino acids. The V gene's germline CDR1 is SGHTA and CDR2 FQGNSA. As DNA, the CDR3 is TGTGCCAGCAGCTTCAGGGTGGGGAATGAGCAGTTCTTC. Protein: CASSFRVGNEQFF. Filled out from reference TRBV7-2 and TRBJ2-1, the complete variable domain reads GAGVSQSPSNKVTEKGKDVELRCDPISGHTALYWYRQSLGQGLEFLIYFQGNSAPDKSGLPSDRFSAERTGGSVSTLTIQRTQQEDSAVYLCASSFRVGNEQFFGPGTRLTVL.

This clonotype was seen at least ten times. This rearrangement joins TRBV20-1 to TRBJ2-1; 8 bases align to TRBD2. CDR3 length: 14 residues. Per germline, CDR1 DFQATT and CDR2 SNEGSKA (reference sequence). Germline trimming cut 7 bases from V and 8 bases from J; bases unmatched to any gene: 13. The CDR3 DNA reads TGCAGTGTAGTCAGGCCTAGCGGGCCCCATGAGCAGTTCTTC. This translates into CSVVRPSGPHEQFF.

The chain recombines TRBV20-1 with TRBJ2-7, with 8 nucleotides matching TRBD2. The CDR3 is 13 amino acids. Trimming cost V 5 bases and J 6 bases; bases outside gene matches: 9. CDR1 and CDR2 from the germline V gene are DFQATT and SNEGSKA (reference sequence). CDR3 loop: CSARPSGRLEQYF. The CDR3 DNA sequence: TGCAGTGCTCGGCCCAGCGGGAGACTCGAGCAGTACTTC.

The chain's CDR3 is CASSFNFEGKAIYF. The CDR3, as DNA: TGCGCCAGCAGCTTTAACTTTGAAGGAAAGGCCATATATTTT. The chain is built from TRBV5-1 and TRBJ1-3; D unresolved. Germline V gives CDR1 SGHRS, CDR2 YFSETQ. Between the trimmed V and J ends, which lost 2 bases and 11 bases, there was a span of 17 bases. The CDR3 length is 14 residues.

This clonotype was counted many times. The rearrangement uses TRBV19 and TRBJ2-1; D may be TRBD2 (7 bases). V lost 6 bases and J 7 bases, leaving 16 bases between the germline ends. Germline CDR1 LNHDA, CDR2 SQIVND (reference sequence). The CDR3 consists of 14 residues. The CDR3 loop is CASREGGARNEQFF. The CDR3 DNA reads TGTGCCAGTAGGGAGGGGGGGGCGAGGAATGAGCAGTTCTTC.

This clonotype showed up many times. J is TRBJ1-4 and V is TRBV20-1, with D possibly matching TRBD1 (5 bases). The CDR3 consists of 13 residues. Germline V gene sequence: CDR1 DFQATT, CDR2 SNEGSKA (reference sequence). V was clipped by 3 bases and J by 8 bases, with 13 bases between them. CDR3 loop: CSASGGDGEKLFF. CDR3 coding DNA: TGCAGTGCTAGCGGGGGGGACGGAGAAAAACTGTTTTTT.

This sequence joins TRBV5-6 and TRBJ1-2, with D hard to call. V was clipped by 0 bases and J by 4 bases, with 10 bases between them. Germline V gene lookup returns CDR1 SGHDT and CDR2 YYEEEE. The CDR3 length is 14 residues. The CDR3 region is CASSLVHSPYGYTF. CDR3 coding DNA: TGTGCCAGCAGCTTGGTTCACAGTCCCTATGGCTACACCTTC.

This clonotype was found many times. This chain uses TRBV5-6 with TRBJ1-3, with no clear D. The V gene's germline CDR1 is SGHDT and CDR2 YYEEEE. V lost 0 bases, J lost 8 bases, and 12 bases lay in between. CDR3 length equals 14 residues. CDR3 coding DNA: TGTGCCAGCAGCTTGGAGTATGACGGGCACACCATATATTTT. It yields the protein CASSLEYDGHTIYF.

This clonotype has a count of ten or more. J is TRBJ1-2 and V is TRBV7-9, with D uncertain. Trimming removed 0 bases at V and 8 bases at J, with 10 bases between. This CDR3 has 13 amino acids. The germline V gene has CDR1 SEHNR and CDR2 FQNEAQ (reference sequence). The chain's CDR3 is CASSLASGQGYTF. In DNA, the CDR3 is TGTGCCAGCAGCTTAGCCTCGGGCCAGGGCTACACCTTC. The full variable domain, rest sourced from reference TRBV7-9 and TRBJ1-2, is DTGVSQNPRHKITKRGQNVTFRCDPISEHNRLYWYRQTLGQGPEFLTYFQNEAQLEKSRLLSDRFSAERPKGSFSTLEIQRTEQGDSAMYLCASSLASGQGYTFGSGTRLTVV.

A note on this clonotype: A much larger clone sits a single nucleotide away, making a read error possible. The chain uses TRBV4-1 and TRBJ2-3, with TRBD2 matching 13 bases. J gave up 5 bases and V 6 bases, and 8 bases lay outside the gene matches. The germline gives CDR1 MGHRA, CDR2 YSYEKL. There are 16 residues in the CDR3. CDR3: CASRIGLAGAEDTQYF. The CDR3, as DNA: TGCGCCAGCAGGATTGGACTAGCGGGAGCAGAAGATACGCAGTATTTT.

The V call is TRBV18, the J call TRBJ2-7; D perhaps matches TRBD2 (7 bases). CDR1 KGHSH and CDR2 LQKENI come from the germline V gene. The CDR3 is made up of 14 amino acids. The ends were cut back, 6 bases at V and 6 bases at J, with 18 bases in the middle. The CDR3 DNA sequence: TGTGCCAGCTCCCTCGGGGGGCAAGGCTGCGAGCAGTACTTC. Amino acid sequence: CASSLGGQGCEQYF.

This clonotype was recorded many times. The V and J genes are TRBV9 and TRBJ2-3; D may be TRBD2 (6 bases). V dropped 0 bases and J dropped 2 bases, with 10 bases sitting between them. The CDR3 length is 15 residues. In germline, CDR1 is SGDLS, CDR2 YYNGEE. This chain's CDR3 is CASSVDAGSTDTQYF. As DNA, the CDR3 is TGTGCCAGCAGCGTAGACGCGGGATCCACAGATACGCAGTATTTT.

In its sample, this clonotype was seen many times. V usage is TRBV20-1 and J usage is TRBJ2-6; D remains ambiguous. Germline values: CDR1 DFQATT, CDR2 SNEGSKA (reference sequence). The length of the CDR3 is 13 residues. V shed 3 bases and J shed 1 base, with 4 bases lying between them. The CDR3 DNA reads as TGCAGTGCTAGGAGATCTGGGGCCAACGTCCTGACTTTC. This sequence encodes CSARRSGANVLTF.

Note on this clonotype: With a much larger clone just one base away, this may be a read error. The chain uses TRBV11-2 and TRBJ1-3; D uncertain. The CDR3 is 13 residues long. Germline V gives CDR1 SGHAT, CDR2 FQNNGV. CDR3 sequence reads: CAGSLEQRNTIYF. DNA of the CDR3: TGTGCCGGCAGCTTAGAACAACGGAACACCATATATTTT. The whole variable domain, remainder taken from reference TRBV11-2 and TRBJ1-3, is EAGVAQSPRYKIIEKRQSVAFWCNPISGHATLYWYQQILGQGPKLLIQFQNNGVVDDSQLPKDRFSAERLKGVDSTLKIQPAKLEDSAVYLCAGSLEQRNTIYFGEGSWLTVV.

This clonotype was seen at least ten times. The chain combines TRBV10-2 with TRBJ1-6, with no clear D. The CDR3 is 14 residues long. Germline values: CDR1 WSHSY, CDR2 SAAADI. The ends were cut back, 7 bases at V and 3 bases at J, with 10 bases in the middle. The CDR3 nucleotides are TGCGCCAGCACTAGACGGAGCTATAATTCACCCCTCCACTTT. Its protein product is CASTRRSYNSPLHF.

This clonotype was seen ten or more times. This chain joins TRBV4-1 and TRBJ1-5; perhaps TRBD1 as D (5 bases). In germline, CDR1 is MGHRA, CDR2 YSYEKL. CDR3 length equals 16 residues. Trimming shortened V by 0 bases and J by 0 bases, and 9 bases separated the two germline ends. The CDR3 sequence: CASSQEGEYSNQPQHF. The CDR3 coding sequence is TGCGCCAGCAGCCAAGAAGGGGAGTATAGCAATCAGCCCCAGCATTTT.

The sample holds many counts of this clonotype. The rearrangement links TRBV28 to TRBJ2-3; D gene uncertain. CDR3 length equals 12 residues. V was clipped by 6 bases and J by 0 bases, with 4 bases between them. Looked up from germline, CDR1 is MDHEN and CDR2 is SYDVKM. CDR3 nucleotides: TGTGCCAGCAGGGCTAGCACAGATACGCAGTATTTT. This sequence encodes CASRASTDTQYF.

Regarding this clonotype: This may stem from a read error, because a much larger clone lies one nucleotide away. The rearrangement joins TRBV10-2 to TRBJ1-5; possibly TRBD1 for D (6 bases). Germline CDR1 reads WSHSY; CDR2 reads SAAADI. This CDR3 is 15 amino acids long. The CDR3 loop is CASSDGRGGNQPRHF. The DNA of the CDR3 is TGCGCCAGCAGTGATGGGAGGGGGGGCAATCAGCCCCGGCATTTT.

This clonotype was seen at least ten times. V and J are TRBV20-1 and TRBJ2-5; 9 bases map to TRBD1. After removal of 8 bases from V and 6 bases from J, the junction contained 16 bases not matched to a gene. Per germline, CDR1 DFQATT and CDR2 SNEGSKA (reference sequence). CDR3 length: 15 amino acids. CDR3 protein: CSLLSGTGMSQTQYF. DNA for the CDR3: TGCAGTCTTCTTTCCGGGACAGGGATGAGCCAGACCCAGTACTTC.

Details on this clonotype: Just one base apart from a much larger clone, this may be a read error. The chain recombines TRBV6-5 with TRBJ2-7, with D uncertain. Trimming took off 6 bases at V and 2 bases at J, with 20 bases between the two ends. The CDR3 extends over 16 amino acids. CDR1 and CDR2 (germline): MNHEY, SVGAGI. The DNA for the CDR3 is TGTGCCAGCAGGCGGACCCTACTACAGACCACCTACGAGCAGTACTTC. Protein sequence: CASRRTLLQTTYEQYF.